This TCR beta chain is drawn from a study of T cells in localized non-small cell lung cancer. V gave up 5 bases and J gave up 8 bases; unmatched junction bases: 14. The CDR3 has 16 amino acids. Germline assignment: CDR1 SGHNT and CDR2 YENEEA. Generated by immunoSEQ multiplex PCR, the TCRdb table keeps only in-frame clones and is missing some. Here the sample spans approximately 31,000 clones, approximately 94% being singletons. Specimen: peripheral blood, collected before any cancer treatment. This TCR was recovered from a woman aged 40-70 years with stage I lung adenocarcinoma. J is TRBJ2-1 and V is TRBV11-3; TRBD1 aligns across 8 bases. The CDR3: CASSLRTGSLKDEQFF. For the CDR3, the DNA is TGTGCCAGCAGCCTACGGACAGGGAGTTTGAAAGATGAGCAGTTCTTC.